This T cell receptor beta chain appears in the sequencing data of a study of response to subunit inactivated influenza vaccine. MiXCR was run by TCRdb on the RT-PCR reads, yielding one entry per CDR3 protein. The sample holds about 240,000 distinct CDR3 sequences; 9% to 15% are singletons and the top ten take about 8%. Study results and limitations: It was suggested by the authors that few new T cells are recruited by each seasonal influenza vaccination.

The sample holds a few counts of this clonotype. What it binds is not known. Trimming took 4 bases from V and 5 from J; bases not matched to a gene: 9. CDR3 length equals 15 residues. Germline CDR1 and CDR2: SGHRS and YFSETQ. Material: non-naive T cells sorted from PBMCs, obtained 14 to 15 days before vaccination. This sequence joins TRBV5-1 and TRBJ1-1; 9 positions agree with TRBD1. This TCR was recovered from a man aged 45 to 65 who received an inactivated influenza vaccine. CDR3 loop: CASSMLQGAGTEAFF. CDR3 nucleotide sequence: TGCGCCAGCAGCATGCTACAGGGGGCAGGAACTGAAGCTTTCTTT.